Presented here are 8 T cell receptor beta chains from one specimen sequenced in a study of shared clonotypes between healthy human individuals. CD8 cells classed as naive were CD45RO-negative and positively selected for CCR7, excluding terminally differentiated effector memory CD45RA+ cells. The data were produced by immunoSEQ multiplex PCR, yet TCRdb's version contains in-frame clones alone and is incomplete. Found here are fewer than 1 million clones, roughly 96% of them singletons; the top ten hold under 0.3%. Specimen: naive CD8+ T cells sorted from blood. All receptors come from a man aged 25-45 years in good health.

The chain has TRBV2 and TRBJ2-3; D gene ambiguous. This CDR3 contains 13 residues. The V end was cut by 5 bases, the J end by 4 bases, with 10 bases between. Germline CDR1 reads SNHLY; CDR2 reads FYNNEI. Here the CDR3 DNA reads TGTGCCAGCAGTTTTGGGGATCCAGATACGCAGTATTTT. Translation gives CASSFGDPDTQYF.

V is TRBV7-2 and J is TRBJ2-7, with 8 bases fitting TRBD2. Germline V CDR1 and CDR2: SGHTA, FQGNSA. V was clipped by 10 bases and J by 3 bases; unmatched bases: 20. This CDR3 region has 17 residues. This CDR3 is CANPGRRGPSGSYEQYF. CDR3 nucleotides: TGTGCCAATCCGGGACGCCGCGGGCCAAGCGGGAGCTACGAGCAGTACTTC.

The J gene is TRBJ1-1, the V gene TRBV7-9, with D tentatively TRBD1 (5 bases). Looked up from germline, CDR1 is SEHNR and CDR2 is FQNEAQ (reference sequence). The CDR3 sequence is 14 residues long. V shed 5 bases and J shed 1 base, with 11 bases lying between them. The CDR3 DNA reads as TGTGCCAGCAGCAATGCCGGGGGGAACACTGAAGCTTTCTTT. Protein sequence: CASSNAGGNTEAFF.

This chain links TRBV5-5 with TRBJ2-7, with D perhaps TRBD1 (5 bases). The CDR3 runs 14 residues. With 0 bases removed from V and 5 bases from J, the gap between germline ends came to 12 bases. Germline CDR1 SGHKS, CDR2 YYEKEE (reference sequence). The CDR3 sequence: CASSLVRVFHEQYF. CDR3 nucleotide sequence: TGTGCCAGCAGCTTGGTCAGGGTTTTCCACGAGCAGTACTTC.

This clone has just a few counts. This sequence joins TRBV15 and TRBJ2-7; D gene unclear. The V end lost 5 bases, the J end lost 1 base, and 12 bases lay between the germline ends. This CDR3 is built from 14 residues. Germline V CDR1 and CDR2: LNHNV, YYDKDF (reference sequence). CDR3 amino acids: CATSQDLGSYEQYF. The CDR3 DNA reads as TGTGCCACCAGCCAAGACTTGGGTTCCTACGAGCAGTACTTC.

In this sample, this clone turned up once. The chain employs TRBV7-9 and TRBJ1-2; D might be TRBD1 (6 bases). This CDR3 spans 13 amino acids. Germline-derived CDR1 and CDR2 are SEHNR and FQNEAQ (reference sequence). V was cut by 4 bases and J by 6 bases, with 12 bases left in between. The CDR3 nucleotides are TGTGCCAGCAGCTCCCAGGGGCTACATGGCTACACCTTC. Its protein product is CASSSQGLHGYTF. Full variable domain (missing parts from reference TRBV7-9 and TRBJ1-2): DTGVSQNPRHKITKRGQNVTFRCDPISEHNRLYWYRQTLGQGPEFLTYFQNEAQLEKSRLLSDRFSAERPKGSFSTLEIQRTEQGDSAMYLCASSSQGLHGYTFGSGTRLTVV.

This clone was seen only a few times. The J gene is TRBJ2-1, the V gene TRBV6-5, with 7 positions matching TRBD1. This CDR3 spans 14 amino acids. With V trimmed by 6 bases and J by 4 bases, 6 bases remained unmatched. Germline values: CDR1 MNHEY, CDR2 SVGAGI. DNA for the CDR3: TGTGCCAGCAGGATGTCAGGGGGTTACAATGAGCAGTTCTTC. The encoded protein is CASRMSGGYNEQFF.

The chain couples TRBV9 to TRBJ1-4; D is uncertain. Between the trimmed V and J ends, which lost 0 bases and 5 bases, there was a span of 8 bases. CDR3 length equals 14 residues. Germline values: CDR1 SGDLS, CDR2 YYNGEE. The CDR3, as DNA: TGTGCCAGCAGCGTAGGGTGGACCAATGAAAAACTGTTTTTT. It specifies CASSVGWTNEKLFF.